What follows is one T cell receptor (beta chain) and its context. In the authors' workflow: Amplification with reference gene primers provided the estimates of nucleated cell counts. Libraries were prepared by immunoSEQ multiplex PCR; TCRdb keeps only in-frame clonotypes and omits some of them. The DNA gave D and trimming, while V, J and clone size come from that table. The sample lists about 350,000 clones, around 88% occurring once. With 1 base clipped from V and 5 bases from J, the junction kept 7 bases outside the gene matches. The CDR3 is 15 amino acids. Germline values: CDR1 MNHEY, CDR2 SVGAGI. This record belongs to a study of blood T cell repertoires in COVID-19.

The receptor was derived from a woman aged 60-75 years with COVID-19, enrolled during active disease. The rearrangement joins TRBV6-5 to TRBJ1-2, with 7 nucleotides matching TRBD1. The sample taken for sequencing was peripheral blood. The CDR3 DNA follows: TGTGCCAGCAGTTACTACGGCGGGACAGAGTATGGCTACACCTTC. This translates into CASSYYGGTEYGYTF.